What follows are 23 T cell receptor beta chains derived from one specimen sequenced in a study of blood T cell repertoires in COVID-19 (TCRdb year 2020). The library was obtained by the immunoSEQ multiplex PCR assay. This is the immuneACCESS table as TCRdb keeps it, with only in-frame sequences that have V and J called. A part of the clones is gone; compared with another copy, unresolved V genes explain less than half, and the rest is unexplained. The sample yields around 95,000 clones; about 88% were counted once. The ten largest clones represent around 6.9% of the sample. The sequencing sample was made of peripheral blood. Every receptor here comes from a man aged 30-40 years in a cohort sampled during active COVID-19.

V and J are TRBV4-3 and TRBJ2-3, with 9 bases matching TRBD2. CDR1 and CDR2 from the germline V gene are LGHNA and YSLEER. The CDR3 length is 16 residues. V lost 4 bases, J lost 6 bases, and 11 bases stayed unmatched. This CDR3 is CASSPWTSVSVDTQYF. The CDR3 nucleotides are TGCGCCAGCAGCCCCTGGACTAGCGTGAGCGTGGATACGCAGTATTTT.

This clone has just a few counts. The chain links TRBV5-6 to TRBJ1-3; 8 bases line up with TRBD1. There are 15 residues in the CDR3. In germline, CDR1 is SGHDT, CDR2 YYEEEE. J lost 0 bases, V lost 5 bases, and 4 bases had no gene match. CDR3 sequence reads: CASSRDRLSGNTIYF. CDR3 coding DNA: TGTGCCAGCAGTCGGGACAGGCTCTCTGGAAACACCATATATTTT.

The CDR3 here is CASSEGRGGQETQYF. Written as DNA, the CDR3 is TGCGCCAGCAGTGAGGGGCGGGGGGGCCAAGAGACCCAGTACTTC. This chain uses TRBV10-2 with TRBJ2-5; 9 bases map to TRBD2. Looked up from germline, CDR1 is WSHSY and CDR2 is SAAADI. V gave up 2 bases and J gave up 1 base; unmatched junction bases: 2. The length of the CDR3 is 15 residues.

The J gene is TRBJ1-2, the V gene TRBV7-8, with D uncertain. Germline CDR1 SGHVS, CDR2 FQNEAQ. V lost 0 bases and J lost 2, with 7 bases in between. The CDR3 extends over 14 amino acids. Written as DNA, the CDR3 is TGTGCCAGCAGCTTAGCGCGCAGGAACTATGGCTACACCTTC. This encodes CASSLARRNYGYTF.

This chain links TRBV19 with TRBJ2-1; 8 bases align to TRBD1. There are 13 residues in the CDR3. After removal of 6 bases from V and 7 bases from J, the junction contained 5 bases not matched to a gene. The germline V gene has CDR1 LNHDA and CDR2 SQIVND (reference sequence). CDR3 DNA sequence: TGTGCCAGTAGGAGGGACAGGTCAAATGAGCAGTTCTTC. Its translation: CASRRDRSNEQFF.

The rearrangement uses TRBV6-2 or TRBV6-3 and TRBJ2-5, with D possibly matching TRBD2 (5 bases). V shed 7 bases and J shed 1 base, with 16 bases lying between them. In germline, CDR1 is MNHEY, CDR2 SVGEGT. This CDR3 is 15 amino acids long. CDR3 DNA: TGTGCCAGCACCCCCACGGGGTACTTCCAAGAGACCCAGTACTTC. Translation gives CASTPTGYFQETQYF.

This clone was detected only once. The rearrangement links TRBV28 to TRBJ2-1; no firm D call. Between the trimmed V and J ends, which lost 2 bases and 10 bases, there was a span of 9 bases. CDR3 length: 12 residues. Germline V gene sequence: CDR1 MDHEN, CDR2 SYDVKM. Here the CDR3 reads CASSLGWAEQFF. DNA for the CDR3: TGTGCCAGCAGTTTAGGGTGGGCCGAGCAGTTCTTC.

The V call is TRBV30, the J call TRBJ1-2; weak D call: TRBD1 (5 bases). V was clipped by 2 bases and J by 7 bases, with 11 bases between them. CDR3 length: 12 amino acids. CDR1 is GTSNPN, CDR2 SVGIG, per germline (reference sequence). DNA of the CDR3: TGTGCCTGGAGTCGGGGGGATACTGGCTACACCTTC. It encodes CAWSRGDTGYTF.

CDR3 nucleotide sequence: TGTGCCAGCAGCCTAAATCCGACAGGGGGCCCCTACGAGCAGTACTTC. It codes for CASSLNPTGGPYEQYF. The chain couples TRBV5-5 to TRBJ2-7; 10 bases agree with TRBD1. Germline V gene data show CDR1 as SGHKS and CDR2 as YYEKEE (reference sequence). This CDR3 is built from 16 residues. The V gene end was trimmed by 4 bases and the J gene end by 2 bases; junction bases not matched to a gene: 9.

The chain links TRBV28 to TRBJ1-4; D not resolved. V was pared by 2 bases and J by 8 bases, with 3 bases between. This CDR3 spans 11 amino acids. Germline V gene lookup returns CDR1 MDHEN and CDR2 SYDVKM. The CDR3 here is CASSLGEKLFF. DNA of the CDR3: TGTGCCAGCAGTTTAGGCGAAAAACTGTTTTTT.

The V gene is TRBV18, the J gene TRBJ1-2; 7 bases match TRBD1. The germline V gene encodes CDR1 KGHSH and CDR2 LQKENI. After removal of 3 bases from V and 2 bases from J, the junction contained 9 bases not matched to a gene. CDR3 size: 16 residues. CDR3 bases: TGTGCCAGCTCACCCTTGGAGACAGGGATGAACTATGGCTACACCTTC. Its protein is CASSPLETGMNYGYTF.

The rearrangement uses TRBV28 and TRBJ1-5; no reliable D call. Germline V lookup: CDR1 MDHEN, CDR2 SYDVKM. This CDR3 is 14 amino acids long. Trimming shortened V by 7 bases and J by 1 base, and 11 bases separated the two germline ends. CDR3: CASKDLRSNQPQHF. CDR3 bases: TGTGCCAGCAAGGATCTGCGGAGCAATCAGCCCCAGCATTTT.

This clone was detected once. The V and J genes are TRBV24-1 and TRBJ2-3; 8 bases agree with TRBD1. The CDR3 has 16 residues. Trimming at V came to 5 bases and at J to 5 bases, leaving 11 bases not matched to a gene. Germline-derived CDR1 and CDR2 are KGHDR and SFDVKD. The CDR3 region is CATSVLGQGAVDTQYF. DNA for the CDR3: TGTGCCACCAGTGTCCTTGGACAGGGCGCAGTAGATACGCAGTATTTT.

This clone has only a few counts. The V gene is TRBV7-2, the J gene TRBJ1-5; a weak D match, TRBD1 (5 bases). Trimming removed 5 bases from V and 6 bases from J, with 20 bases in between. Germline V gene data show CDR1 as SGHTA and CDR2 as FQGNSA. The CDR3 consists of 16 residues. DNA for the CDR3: TGTGCCAGCAGCCCCGAACATGGTTGGGGGGGTCAGCCCCAGCATTTT. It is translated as CASSPEHGWGGQPQHF.

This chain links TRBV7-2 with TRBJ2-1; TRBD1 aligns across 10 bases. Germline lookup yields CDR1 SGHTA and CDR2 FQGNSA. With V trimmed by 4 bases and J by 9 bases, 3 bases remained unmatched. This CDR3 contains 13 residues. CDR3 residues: CASSSGQGFEQFF. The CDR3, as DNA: TGTGCCAGCAGCTCGGGACAGGGGTTTGAGCAGTTCTTC. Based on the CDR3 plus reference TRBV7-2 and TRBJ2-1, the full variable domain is GAGVSQSPSNKVTEKGKDVELRCDPISGHTALYWYRQSLGQGLEFLIYFQGNSAPDKSGLPSDRFSAERTGGSVSTLTIQRTQQEDSAVYLCASSSGQGFEQFFGPGTRLTVL.

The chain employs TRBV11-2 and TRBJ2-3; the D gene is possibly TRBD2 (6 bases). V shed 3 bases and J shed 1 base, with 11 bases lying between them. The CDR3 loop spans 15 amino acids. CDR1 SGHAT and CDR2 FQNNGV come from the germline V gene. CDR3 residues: CASSFDGEGTDTQYF. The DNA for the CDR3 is TGTGCCAGCAGCTTTGACGGGGAGGGCACAGATACGCAGTATTTT. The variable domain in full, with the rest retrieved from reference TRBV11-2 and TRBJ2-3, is EAGVAQSPRYKIIEKRQSVAFWCNPISGHATLYWYQQILGQGPKLLIQFQNNGVVDDSQLPKDRFSAERLKGVDSTLKIQPAKLEDSAVYLCASSFDGEGTDTQYFGPGTRLTVL.

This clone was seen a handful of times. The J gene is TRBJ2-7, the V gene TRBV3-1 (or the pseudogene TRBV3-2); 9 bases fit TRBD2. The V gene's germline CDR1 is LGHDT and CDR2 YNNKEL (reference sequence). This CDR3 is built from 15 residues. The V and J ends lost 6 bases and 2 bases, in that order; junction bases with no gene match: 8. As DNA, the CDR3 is TGTGCCAGCAGACGTAGCGGGGGCCCCCCCTACGAGCAGTACTTC. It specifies CASRRSGGPPYEQYF.

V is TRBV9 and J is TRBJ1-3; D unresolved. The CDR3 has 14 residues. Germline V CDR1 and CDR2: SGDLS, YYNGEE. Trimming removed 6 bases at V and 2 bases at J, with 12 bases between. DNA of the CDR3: TGTGCCAGCAAGAGGGCGGAACCTGGAAACACCATATATTTT. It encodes CASKRAEPGNTIYF.

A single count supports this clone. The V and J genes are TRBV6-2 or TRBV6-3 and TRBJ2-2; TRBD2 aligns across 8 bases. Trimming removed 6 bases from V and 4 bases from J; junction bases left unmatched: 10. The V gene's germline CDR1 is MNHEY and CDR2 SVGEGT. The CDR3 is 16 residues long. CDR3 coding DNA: TGTGCCAGCAGCCGAAGTAGCGGGGCGATCACCGGGGAGCTGTTTTTT. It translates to CASSRSSGAITGELFF.

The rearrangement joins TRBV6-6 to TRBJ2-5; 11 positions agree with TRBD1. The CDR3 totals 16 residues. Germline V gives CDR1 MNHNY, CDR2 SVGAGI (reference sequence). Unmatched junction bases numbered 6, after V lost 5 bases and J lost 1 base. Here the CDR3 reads CASSRTGTGGQETQYF. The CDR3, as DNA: TGTGCCAGCAGTCGCACCGGGACAGGGGGCCAAGAGACCCAGTACTTC.

The CDR3 DNA sequence: TGTGCCAGCAGTAATGCCGGGACTAGCGAAAAAGAGACCCAGTACTTC. Translating gives CASSNAGTSEKETQYF. This chain links TRBV27 with TRBJ2-5; 10 bases align to TRBD2. V gave up 5 bases and J gave up 3 bases; unmatched junction bases: 9. The CDR3 runs 16 residues. CDR1 and CDR2 (germline): MNHEY, SMNVEV (reference sequence).

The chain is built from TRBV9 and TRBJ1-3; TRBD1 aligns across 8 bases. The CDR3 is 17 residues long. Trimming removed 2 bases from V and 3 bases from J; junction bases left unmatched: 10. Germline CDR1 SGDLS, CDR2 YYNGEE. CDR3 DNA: TGTGCCAGCAGCGTCTCCCCGACAGGGGTCATTGGAAACACCATATATTTT. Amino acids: CASSVSPTGVIGNTIYF.

CDR3 loop: CASSYRDRDYGYTF. The CDR3 nucleotides are TGTGCCAGCAGTTACCGGGACAGGGATTATGGCTACACCTTC. The V and J genes are TRBV6-5 and TRBJ1-2; 9 bases fit TRBD1. The junction had 3 bases not matched to a gene; V was cut back by 2 bases and J by 5 bases. Germline V gives CDR1 MNHEY, CDR2 SVGAGI. The CDR3 loop spans 14 amino acids.